Listed here is a single T cell receptor (beta chain). In the study's own analysis: Amplification from reference gene primers served as the basis for estimated nucleated cell counts. Clones were sequenced by immunoSEQ multiplex PCR, and TCRdb holds only the in-frame ones, with some missing. The DNA was the basis for D and trimming; V, J and clone size are from that table. The sample has 300,000 to 400,000 clones, about 88% seen once; the top ten hold 0.9% to 1.5%. This CDR3 region has 15 residues. The V end was cut by 5 bases, the J end by 5 bases, with 15 bases between. Germline-derived CDR1 and CDR2 are KGHSH and LQKENI. Across under 25 US areas, participants ranged in age from about 18 to 90 years. Donors were grouped by their self-reported clinical history. This entry is derived from a study of blood T cell repertoires in COVID-19. Whole-study context: Nucleic acid was either cDNA or gDNA, and it came from T cells, B-cell-depleted T cells, or PBMCs.

The TCR sequence derives from a woman between 18 and 29 years old who had recovered from COVID-19. The sample taken for sequencing was PBMCs or T cells enriched from blood (not recorded which). J is TRBJ1-4 and V is TRBV18, with D perhaps matching TRBD1 (6 bases). The CDR3 coding sequence is TGTGCCAGCTCATCCGCGACAGGTGTCAATGAAAAACTGTTTTTT. Translated, it gives CASSSATGVNEKLFF.